This TCR beta chain was profiled in a study of shared clonotypes between healthy human individuals. The length of the CDR3 is 16 residues. Sequenced by immunoSEQ multiplex PCR; TCRdb stores in-frame clones only, minus some. The sample has more than 2,000,000 clones, 90% to 95% seen once. Study-level points and caveats: Only blood was sampled; tissue repertoires likely differ.

About this clone: What it recognizes is unknown.

The J gene is TRBJ2-1, the V gene TRBV1; TRBD1 is taken as the D call from the table, unchecked against the DNA. TRBV1 is designated a pseudogene. Source material: naive CD4+ T cells from PBMCs. Subset given: CD45RA+ positively selected. The receptor was isolated from a young man in good health. Some clones in this sample may be carry-over from other donors' samples. CDR3: CTSMPQGSLPPIEQFF. The DNA of the CDR3 is TGCACCAGCATGCCACAGGGTTCCCTTCCCCCCATTGAGCAGTTCTTC.